These 24 T cell receptor beta chains originate from one sample sequenced in a study of CXCR3-negative and CXCR3-positive naive CD8 T cells. General study findings and limits: When CXCR3-positive naive cells were set against CXCR3-negative naive cells, the former had more hydrophobic TRB CDR3s.

For these TCRs, the target antigens are not known. Libraries of TRB cDNA were made by 5' RACE and carried UMIs. Reanalyzing the 5' RACE reads, TCRdb keeps one entry per CDR3 protein, without DNA. The table for this sample gives around 160,000 distinct CDR3 sequences. The sequencing sample was made of naive CXCR3+ CD8+ T cells from blood. This sample's subset: CD45RO-CCR7+CD27+CD95- naive CD8+ T cells expressing CXCR3 (TNR3+). The receptors here all came from a human donor in good health. Some clones in this sample may be carry-over from other donors' samples.

The chain recombines TRBV4-1 with TRBJ2-7. The CDR3 extends over 15 amino acids. Germline V gene data show CDR1 as MGHRA and CDR2 as YSYEKL. The CDR3 is CASSRLSGSPYEQYF.

The chain employs TRBV18 and TRBJ1-1. CDR3 size: 14 residues. Germline V gives CDR1 KGHSH, CDR2 LQKENI. The CDR3 sequence is CASSPGARGAEAFF.

CDR3 protein: CASRDPTPSGVGQRGNGYTF. This rearrangement joins TRBV2 to TRBJ1-2; TCRdb proposes TRBD1, but this gene call is untestable without DNA. Germline values: CDR1 SNHLY, CDR2 FYNNEI. The CDR3 contains 20 residues.

This chain links TRBV5-6 with TRBJ1-2; TCRdb proposes TRBD1, but this gene call is untestable without DNA. The germline CDR1 and CDR2 sequences are SGHDT and YYEEEE. The CDR3 length is 14 residues. CDR3 sequence reads: CASSLETGRYGYTF. Full variable domain (outside the CDR3, taken from reference TRBV5-6 and TRBJ1-2): DAGVTQSPTHLIKTRGQQVTLRCSPKSGHDTVSWYQQALGQGPQFIFQYYEEEERQRGNFPDRFSGHQFPNYSSELNVNALLLGDSALYLCASSLETGRYGYTFGSGTRLTVV.

The chain links TRBV11-2 to TRBJ2-3; TCRdb indicates TRBD1, and absent DNA this call remains unverified. The germline V gene has CDR1 SGHAT and CDR2 FQNNGV. The CDR3 runs 17 residues. The CDR3 protein is CASSLVPGAYATDTQYF. Full variable domain (rest looked up from reference TRBV11-2 and TRBJ2-3): EAGVAQSPRYKIIEKRQSVAFWCNPISGHATLYWYQQILGQGPKLLIQFQNNGVVDDSQLPKDRFSAERLKGVDSTLKIQPAKLEDSAVYLCASSLVPGAYATDTQYFGPGTRLTVL.

The chain carries TRBV5-4 and TRBJ2-7; lacking DNA, the TRBD1 call made by TCRdb goes unchecked. The germline CDR1 and CDR2 sequences are SGHNT and YYREEE (reference sequence). The CDR3 is 13 residues long. The CDR3 sequence: CASSESGTGGRYF. Combining the CDR3 with reference TRBV5-4 and TRBJ2-7 gives the whole variable domain ETGVTQSPTHLIKTRGQQVTLRCSSQSGHNTVSWYQQALGQGPQFIFQYYREEENGRGNFPPRFSGLQFPNYSSELNVNALELDDSALYLCASSESGTGGRYFGPGTRLTVT.

The chain joins TRBV20-1 to TRBJ2-7. CDR1 is DFQATT and CDR2 is SNEGSKA in the germline V gene (reference sequence). The CDR3 totals 16 residues. CDR3 sequence reads: CSASQSSSGVSYEQYF.

The J gene is TRBJ1-2, the V gene TRBV6-6. Germline CDR1 reads MNHNY; CDR2 reads SVGAGI (reference sequence). The CDR3 has 11 residues. This chain's CDR3 is CAIPGEGGYTF.

This chain links TRBV7-7 with TRBJ2-7; TCRdb's D gene call, TRBD1, goes unchecked for lack of DNA. Germline CDR1 SSHAT, CDR2 FNYEAQ (reference sequence). This CDR3 region has 13 residues. The CDR3 sequence: CASSAQGGYEQYF.

The genes are TRBV7-3 and TRBJ2-5; TCRdb gives TRBD2 as the D gene, but with no DNA this cannot be confirmed. CDR1 is SGHTA, CDR2 FQGTGA, per germline. The CDR3 sequence is 16 residues long. The CDR3 spells CASSSGLAGLRETQYF.

The gene calls are TRBV7-9 and TRBJ2-7; the D gene TCRdb calls, TRBD2, cannot be checked with no DNA. Germline CDR1 is SEHNR and CDR2 is FQNEAQ (reference sequence). The CDR3 contains 13 residues. Here the CDR3 reads CASSWGLVPEQYF.

The gene calls are TRBV15 and TRBJ1-5; absent DNA, TCRdb's TRBD1 call cannot be checked. The germline gives CDR1 LNHNV, CDR2 YYDKDF (reference sequence). The CDR3 length is 15 residues. The chain's CDR3 is CATSSEQGANQPQHF.

V and J are TRBV20-1 and TRBJ1-6; TCRdb indicates TRBD1, and absent DNA this call remains unverified. Germline CDR1 reads DFQATT; CDR2 reads SNEGSKA (reference sequence). This CDR3 region has 16 residues. The CDR3 sequence is CCVRGLTGGGGAPLHF.

The chain has TRBV6-2 or TRBV6-3 and TRBJ2-5; TCRdb's assignment of TRBD2 cannot be checked, as there is no DNA. This CDR3 contains 19 residues. Looked up from germline, CDR1 is MNHEY and CDR2 is SVGEGT. The CDR3 region is CASRPQRLAGGHLQETQYF.

J is TRBJ1-2 and V is TRBV29-1; no DNA is available, so the TRBD1 call from TCRdb remains unchecked. CDR3 size: 13 residues. Germline CDR1 reads SQVTM; CDR2 reads ANQGSEA. CDR3 region: CSVEEGRGYGYTF.

The chain combines TRBV5-4 with TRBJ1-1; there is no DNA to check the TCRdb D call of TRBD1. The CDR3 is 14 amino acids. Germline values: CDR1 SGHNT, CDR2 YYREEE (reference sequence). CDR3 sequence: CASTQTGEDTEAFF.

The rearrangement joins TRBV10-3 to TRBJ2-5; TCRdb selects TRBD1, and the lack of DNA leaves this call unchecked. Germline V gene sequence: CDR1 ENHRY, CDR2 SYGVKD. The CDR3 spans 15 residues. The CDR3: CAISESERGQETQYF.

This chain joins TRBV7-9 and TRBJ1-1; TCRdb proposes TRBD1, but this gene call is untestable without DNA. The CDR3 is 16 residues long. Germline V gene lookup returns CDR1 SEHNR and CDR2 FQNEAQ (reference sequence). CDR3 loop: CASSPLPGQGNTEAFF.

The chain has TRBV6-1 and TRBJ1-3; TCRdb outputs TRBD1, but without DNA this stays unchecked. The CDR3 covers 16 residues. Germline assignment: CDR1 MNHNS and CDR2 SASEGT. The CDR3 reads CASSETAASSGNTIYF.

The chain joins TRBV24-1 to TRBJ2-5; TCRdb's D gene call, TRBD2, goes unchecked for lack of DNA. The CDR3 runs to 13 residues. Germline loops: CDR1 KGHDR, CDR2 SFDVKD. CDR3 in amino acids: CATSAAGEETQYF.

The chain employs TRBV7-3 and TRBJ2-3; TCRdb outputs TRBD1, but without DNA this stays unchecked. CDR1 SGHTA and CDR2 FQGTGA come from the germline V gene. This CDR3 has 15 amino acids. CDR3 sequence: CASSLTGGAPDTQYF. Full variable domain (outside the CDR3, taken from reference TRBV7-3 and TRBJ2-3): GAGVSQTPSNKVTEKGKYVELRCDPISGHTALYWYRQSLGQGPEFLIYFQGTGAADDSGLPNDRFFAVRPEGSVSTLKIQRTERGDSAVYLCASSLTGGAPDTQYFGPGTRLTVL.

This chain uses TRBV6-6 with TRBJ2-5; the D call of TRBD1 rests on TCRdb alone, since no DNA is present to check it. The CDR3 is 16 residues long. The germline V gene has CDR1 MNHNY and CDR2 SVGAGI (reference sequence). The CDR3 spells CASSLGAITGMETQYF.

This chain connects TRBV7-6 to TRBJ2-1; TCRdb gives TRBD2 as the D gene, but with no DNA this cannot be confirmed. CDR3 size: 14 residues. CDR1 and CDR2 (germline): SGHVS, FNYEAQ. CDR3 sequence: CASSLASGNNEQFF.

The gene calls are TRBV6-6 and TRBJ1-3; as DNA is missing, the TRBD1 call by TCRdb cannot be tested. In germline, CDR1 is MNHNY, CDR2 SVGAGI (reference sequence). CDR3 size: 18 residues. The CDR3 sequence: CASSYFRDRGFTGNTIYF.